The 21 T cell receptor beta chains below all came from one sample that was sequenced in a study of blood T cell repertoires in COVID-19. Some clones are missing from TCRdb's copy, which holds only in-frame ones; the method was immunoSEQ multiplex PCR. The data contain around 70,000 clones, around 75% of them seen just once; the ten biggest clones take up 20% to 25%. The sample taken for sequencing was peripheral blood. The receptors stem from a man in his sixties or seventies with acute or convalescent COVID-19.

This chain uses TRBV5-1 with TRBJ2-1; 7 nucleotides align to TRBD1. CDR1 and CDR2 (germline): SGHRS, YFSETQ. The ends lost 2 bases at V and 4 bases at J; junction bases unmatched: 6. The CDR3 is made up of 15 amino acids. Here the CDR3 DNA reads TGCGCCAGCAGCTTAGAGGGGGCAGTTTACAATGAGCAGTTCTTC. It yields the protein CASSLEGAVYNEQFF.

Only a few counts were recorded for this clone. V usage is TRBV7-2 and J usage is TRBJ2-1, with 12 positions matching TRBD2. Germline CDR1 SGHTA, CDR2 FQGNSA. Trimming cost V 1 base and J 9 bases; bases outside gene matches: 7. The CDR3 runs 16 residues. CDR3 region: CASSLGLAGEEGEQFF. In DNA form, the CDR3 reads TGTGCCAGCAGCTTAGGACTAGCGGGAGAGGAGGGTGAGCAGTTCTTC.

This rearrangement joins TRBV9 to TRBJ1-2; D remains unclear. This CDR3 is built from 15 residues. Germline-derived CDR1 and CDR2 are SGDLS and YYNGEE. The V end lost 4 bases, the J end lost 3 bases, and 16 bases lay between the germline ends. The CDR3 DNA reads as TGTGCCAGCAGCACGAGCACGGGGATGGACTATGGCTACACCTTC. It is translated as CASSTSTGMDYGYTF.

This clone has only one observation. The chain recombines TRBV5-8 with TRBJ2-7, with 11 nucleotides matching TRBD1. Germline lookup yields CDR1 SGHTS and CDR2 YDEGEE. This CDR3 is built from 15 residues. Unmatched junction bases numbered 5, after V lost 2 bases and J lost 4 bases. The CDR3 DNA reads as TGTGCCAGCAGCTTAGGGACAGGGGGTTGGTACGAGCAGTACTTC. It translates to CASSLGTGGWYEQYF.

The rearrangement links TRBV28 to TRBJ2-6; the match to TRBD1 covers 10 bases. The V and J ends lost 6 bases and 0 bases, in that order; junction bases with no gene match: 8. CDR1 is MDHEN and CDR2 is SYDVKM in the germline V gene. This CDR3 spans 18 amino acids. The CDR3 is CASREIGQGVSGANVLTF. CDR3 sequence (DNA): TGTGCCAGCAGGGAGATCGGACAGGGGGTCTCTGGGGCCAACGTCCTGACTTTC.

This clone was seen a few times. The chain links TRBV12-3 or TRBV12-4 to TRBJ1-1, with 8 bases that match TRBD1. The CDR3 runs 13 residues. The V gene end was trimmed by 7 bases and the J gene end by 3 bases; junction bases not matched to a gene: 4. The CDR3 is CASIEQGDTEAFF. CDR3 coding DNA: TGTGCCAGCATCGAACAGGGGGACACTGAAGCTTTCTTT.

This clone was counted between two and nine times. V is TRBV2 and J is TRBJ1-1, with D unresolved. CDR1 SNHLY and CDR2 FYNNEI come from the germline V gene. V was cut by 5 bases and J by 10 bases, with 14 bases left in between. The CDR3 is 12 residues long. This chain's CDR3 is CASSRMPGGAFF. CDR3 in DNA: TGTGCCAGCAGTCGGATGCCAGGAGGAGCTTTCTTT.

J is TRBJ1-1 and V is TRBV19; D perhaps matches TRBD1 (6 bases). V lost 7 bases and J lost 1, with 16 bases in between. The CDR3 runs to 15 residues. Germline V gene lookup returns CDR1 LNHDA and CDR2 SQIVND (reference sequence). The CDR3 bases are TGTGCCAGTACCCCACAGGGTATCTCGAACACTGAAGCTTTCTTT. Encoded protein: CASTPQGISNTEAFF.

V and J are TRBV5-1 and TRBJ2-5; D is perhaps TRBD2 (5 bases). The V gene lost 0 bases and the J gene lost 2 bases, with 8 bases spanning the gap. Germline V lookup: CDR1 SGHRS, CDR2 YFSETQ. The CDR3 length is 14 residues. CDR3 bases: TGCGCCAGCAGCTTGGGGGGAGAACAAGAGACCCAGTACTTC. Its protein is CASSLGGEQETQYF.

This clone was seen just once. CDR3 residues: CANRDSASGEQFF. For the CDR3, the DNA is TGTGCCAACCGGGACTCAGCGTCGGGTGAGCAGTTCTTC. The V gene is TRBV10-3, the J gene TRBJ2-1; the D gene is possibly TRBD2 (6 bases). This CDR3 is built from 13 residues. Germline V CDR1 and CDR2: ENHRY, SYGVKD. Trimming took 10 bases from V and 9 from J, leaving 19 bases between them.

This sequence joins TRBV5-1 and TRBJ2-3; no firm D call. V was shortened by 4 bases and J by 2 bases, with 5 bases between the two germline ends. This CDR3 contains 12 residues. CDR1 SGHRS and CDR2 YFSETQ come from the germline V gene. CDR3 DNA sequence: TGCGCCAGCAGCCTCTACACAGATACGCAGTATTTT. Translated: CASSLYTDTQYF.

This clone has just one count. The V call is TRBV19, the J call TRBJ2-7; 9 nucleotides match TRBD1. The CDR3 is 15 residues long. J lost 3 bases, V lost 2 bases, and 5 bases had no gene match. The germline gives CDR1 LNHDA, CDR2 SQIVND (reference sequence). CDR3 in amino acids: CASSIPGTGNYEQYF. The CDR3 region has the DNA TGTGCCAGTAGTATACCCGGGACAGGGAACTACGAGCAGTACTTC.

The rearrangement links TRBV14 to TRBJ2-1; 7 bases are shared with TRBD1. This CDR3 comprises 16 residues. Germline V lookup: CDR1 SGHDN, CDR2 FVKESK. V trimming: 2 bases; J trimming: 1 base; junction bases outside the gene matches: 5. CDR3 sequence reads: CASSQRRQGSYNEQFF. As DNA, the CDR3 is TGTGCCAGCAGCCAACGTAGACAGGGATCCTACAATGAGCAGTTCTTC.

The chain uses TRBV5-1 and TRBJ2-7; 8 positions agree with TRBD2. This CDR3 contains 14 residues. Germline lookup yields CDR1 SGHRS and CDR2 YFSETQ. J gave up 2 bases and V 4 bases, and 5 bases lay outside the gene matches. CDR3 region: CASSGVAGTYEQYF. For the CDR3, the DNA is TGCGCCAGCAGCGGGGTAGCGGGGACCTACGAGCAGTACTTC.

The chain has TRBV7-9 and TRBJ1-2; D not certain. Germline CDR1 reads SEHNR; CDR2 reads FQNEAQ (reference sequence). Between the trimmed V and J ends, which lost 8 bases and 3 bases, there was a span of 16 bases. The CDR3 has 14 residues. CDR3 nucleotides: TGTGCCAGCTCCCCTGGGGAGGGCTACTATGGCTACACCTTC. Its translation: CASSPGEGYYGYTF.

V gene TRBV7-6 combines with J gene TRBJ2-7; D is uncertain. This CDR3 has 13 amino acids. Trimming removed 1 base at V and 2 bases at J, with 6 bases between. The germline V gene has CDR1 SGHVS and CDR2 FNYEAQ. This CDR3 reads CASSLDTTYEQYF. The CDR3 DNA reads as TGTGCCAGCAGCTTAGACACGACCTACGAGCAGTACTTC.

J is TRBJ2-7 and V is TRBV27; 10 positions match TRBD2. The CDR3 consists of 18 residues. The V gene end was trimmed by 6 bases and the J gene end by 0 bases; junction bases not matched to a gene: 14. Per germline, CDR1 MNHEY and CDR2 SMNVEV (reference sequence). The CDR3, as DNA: TGTGCCAGCAGAAGATCCGGGACTAGCGCCTTTAGCTCCTACGAGCAGTACTTC. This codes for CASRRSGTSAFSSYEQYF.

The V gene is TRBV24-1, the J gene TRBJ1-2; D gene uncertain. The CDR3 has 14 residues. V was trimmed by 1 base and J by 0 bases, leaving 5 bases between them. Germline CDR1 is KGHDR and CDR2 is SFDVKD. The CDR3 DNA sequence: TGTGCCACCAGTGATTTTAACACTAACTATGGCTACACCTTC. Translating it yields CATSDFNTNYGYTF.

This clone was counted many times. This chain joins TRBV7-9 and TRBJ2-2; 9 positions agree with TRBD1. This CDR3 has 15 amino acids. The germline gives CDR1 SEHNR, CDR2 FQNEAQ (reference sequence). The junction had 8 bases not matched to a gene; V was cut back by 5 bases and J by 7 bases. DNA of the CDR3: TGTGCCAGCAGCGCCGGGACAGGGAGCGGCGGGGAGCTGTTTTTT. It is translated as CASSAGTGSGGELFF.

DNA of the CDR3: TGTGCCAGCAGCGGCACAGGGGGCGGGGGCACAGATACGCAGTATTTT. Its protein is CASSGTGGGGTDTQYF. This chain joins TRBV11-3 and TRBJ2-3, with TRBD1 matching over 9 bases. CDR1 and CDR2 from the germline V gene are SGHNT and YENEEA. The V segment lost 5 bases and the J segment 1 base; nucleotides outside the gene matches: 7. This CDR3 comprises 16 residues.

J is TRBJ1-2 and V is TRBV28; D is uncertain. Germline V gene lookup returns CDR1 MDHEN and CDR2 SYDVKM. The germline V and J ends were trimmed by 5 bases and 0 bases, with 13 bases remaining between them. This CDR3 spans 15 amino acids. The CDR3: CASSTTSWANYGYTF. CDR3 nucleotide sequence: TGTGCCAGCAGTACTACAAGTTGGGCTAACTATGGCTACACCTTC.